The T cell receptor beta chain described here comes from a study of response to subunit inactivated influenza vaccine. This clonotype was seen a handful of times. As yet, its antigen is unknown. Study results and limitations: That few new T cells are recruited by each seasonal influenza vaccination was the authors' suggestion.

Each CDR3 protein is one row after TCRdb ran MiXCR on the RT-PCR reads. The table shows approximately 170,000 distinct CDR3 sequences, with around 15% occurring only once. Sequenced here: CD8+ T cells sorted from PBMCs, sampled less than 6 days after vaccination. The TCR originated in a man aged 50-60 years who received an inactivated influenza vaccine.

Written as DNA, the CDR3 is TGTGCCAGCAGTCCAGGACTAGCGGGACCGCAAGAGACCCAGTACTTC. Encoded protein: CASSPGLAGPQETQYF. V usage is TRBV12-3 or TRBV12-4 and J usage is TRBJ2-5; the match to TRBD2 covers 12 bases. V lost 5 bases and J lost 2; bases outside the gene matches: 6. This CDR3 has 16 amino acids.